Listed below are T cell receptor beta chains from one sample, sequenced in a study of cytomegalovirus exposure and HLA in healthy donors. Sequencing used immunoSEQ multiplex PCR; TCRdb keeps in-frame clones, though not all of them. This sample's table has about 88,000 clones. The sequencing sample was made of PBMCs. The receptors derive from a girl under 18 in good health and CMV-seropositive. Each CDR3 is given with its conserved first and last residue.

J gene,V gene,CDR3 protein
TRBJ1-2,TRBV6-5,CASRLGQGIFYGYTF
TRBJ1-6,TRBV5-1,CASSLTGSTGSPLHF
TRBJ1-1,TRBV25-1,CASSGTGARFTEAFF
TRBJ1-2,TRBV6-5,CASSYLYGAYGYTF
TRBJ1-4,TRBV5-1,CASSLVAGNEKLFF
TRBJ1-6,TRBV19,CASSIGPGAPLHF
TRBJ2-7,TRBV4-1,CASSQALGYEQYF
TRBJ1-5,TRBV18,CASSATENNQPQHF
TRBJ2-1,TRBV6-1,CASRAGVGGYNEQFF
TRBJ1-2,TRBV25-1,CASSSGHVYGYTF
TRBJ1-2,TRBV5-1,CASSFYRDRVIGYTF
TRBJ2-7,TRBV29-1,CSVELAGGSYEQYF
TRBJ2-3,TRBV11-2,CASSSGQSSTDTQYF
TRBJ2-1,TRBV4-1,CASSQDPSSSYNEQFF
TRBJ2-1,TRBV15,CATSRGSSGGAYNEQFF
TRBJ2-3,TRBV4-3,CASSQDFRGALTDTQYF
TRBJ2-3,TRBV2,CASGTAFTDTQYF
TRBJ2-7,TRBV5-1,CASSTTGAYEQYF